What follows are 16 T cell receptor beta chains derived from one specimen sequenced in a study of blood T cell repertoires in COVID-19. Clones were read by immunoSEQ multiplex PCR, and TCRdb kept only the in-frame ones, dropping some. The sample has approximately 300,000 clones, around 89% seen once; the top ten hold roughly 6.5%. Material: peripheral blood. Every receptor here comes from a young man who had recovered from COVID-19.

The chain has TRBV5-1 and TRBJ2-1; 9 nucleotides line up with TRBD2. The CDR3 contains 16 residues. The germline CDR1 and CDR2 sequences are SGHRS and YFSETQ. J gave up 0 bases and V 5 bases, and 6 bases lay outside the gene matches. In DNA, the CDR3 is TGCGCCAGCAGTCTTAGCGGGAGCCCCTCCTACAATGAGCAGTTCTTC. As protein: CASSLSGSPSYNEQFF. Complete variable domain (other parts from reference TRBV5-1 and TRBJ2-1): KAGVTQTPRYLIKTRGQQVTLSCSPISGHRSVSWYQQTPGQGLQFLFEYFSETQRNKGNFPGRFSGRQFSNSRSEMNVSTLELGDSALYLCASSLSGSPSYNEQFFGPGTRLTVL.

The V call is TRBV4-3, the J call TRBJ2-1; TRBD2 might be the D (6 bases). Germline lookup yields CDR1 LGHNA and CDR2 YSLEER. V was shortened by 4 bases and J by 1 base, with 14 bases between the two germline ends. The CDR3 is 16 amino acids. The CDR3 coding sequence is TGCGCCAGCAGCCGTCGGACTACCGAATCCTACAATGAGCAGTTCTTC. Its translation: CASSRRTTESYNEQFF.

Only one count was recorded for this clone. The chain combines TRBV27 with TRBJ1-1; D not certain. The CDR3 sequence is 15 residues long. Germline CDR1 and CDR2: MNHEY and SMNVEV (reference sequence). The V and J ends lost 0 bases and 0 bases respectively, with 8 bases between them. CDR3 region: CASSLSAGMNTEAFF. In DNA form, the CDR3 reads TGTGCCAGCAGTTTATCGGCGGGAATGAACACTGAAGCTTTCTTT.

CDR3 bases: TGCAGTGCTAGCGGGAGGGGGGAGCAGTTCTTC. It yields the protein CSASGRGEQFF. The rearrangement joins TRBV20-1 to TRBJ2-1; 8 bases line up with TRBD2. The length of the CDR3 is 11 residues. From germline, CDR1 is DFQATT and CDR2 SNEGSKA (reference sequence). V was pared by 3 bases and J by 10 bases, with 2 bases of the junction left unmatched.

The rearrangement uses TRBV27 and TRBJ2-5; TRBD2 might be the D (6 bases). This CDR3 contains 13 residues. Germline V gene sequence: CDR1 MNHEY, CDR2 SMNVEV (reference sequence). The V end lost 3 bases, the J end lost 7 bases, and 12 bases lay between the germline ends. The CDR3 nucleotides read TGTGCCAGCAGTTTCGACGGGGGTGGGACCCAGTACTTC. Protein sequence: CASSFDGGGTQYF.

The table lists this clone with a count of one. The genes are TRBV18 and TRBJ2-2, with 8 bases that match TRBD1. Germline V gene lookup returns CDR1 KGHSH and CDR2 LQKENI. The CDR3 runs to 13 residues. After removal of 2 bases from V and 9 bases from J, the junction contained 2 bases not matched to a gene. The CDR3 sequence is CASSPGQGRELFF. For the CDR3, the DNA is TGTGCCAGCTCACCAGGACAGGGCCGGGAGCTGTTTTTT.

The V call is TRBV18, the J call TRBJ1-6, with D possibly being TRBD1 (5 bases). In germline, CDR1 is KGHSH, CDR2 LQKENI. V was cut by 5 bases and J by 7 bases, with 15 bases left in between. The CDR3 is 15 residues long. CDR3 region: CASSTRQSQNSPLHF. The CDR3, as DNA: TGTGCCAGCTCAACCAGACAGTCCCAAAATTCACCCCTCCACTTT.

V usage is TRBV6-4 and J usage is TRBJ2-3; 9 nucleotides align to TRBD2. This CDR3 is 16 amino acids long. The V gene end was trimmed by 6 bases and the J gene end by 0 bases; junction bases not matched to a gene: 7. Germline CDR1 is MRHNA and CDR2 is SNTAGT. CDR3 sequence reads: CASSLTSGFSTDTQYF. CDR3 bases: TGTGCCAGCAGCTTGACTAGCGGCTTTAGCACAGATACGCAGTATTTT.

The CDR3 region has the DNA TGTGCCAGCAGTAGCTATGGGACATCCCCAAGTGAGCAGTTCTTC. This codes for CASSSYGTSPSEQFF. The chain uses TRBV6-2 or TRBV6-3 and TRBJ2-1; D might be TRBD1 (6 bases). This CDR3 region has 15 residues. V was pared by 5 bases and J by 9 bases, with 20 bases between. Per germline, CDR1 MNHEY and CDR2 SVGEGT.

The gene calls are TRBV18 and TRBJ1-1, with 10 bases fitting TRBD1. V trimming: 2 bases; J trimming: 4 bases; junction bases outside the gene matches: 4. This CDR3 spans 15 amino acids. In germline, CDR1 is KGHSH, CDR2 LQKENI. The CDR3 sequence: CASSPDRGRSTEAFF. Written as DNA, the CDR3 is TGTGCCAGCTCACCAGACAGGGGGCGAAGCACTGAAGCTTTCTTT.

The CDR3: CASSYRTNTEAFF. CDR3 nucleotides: TGTGCCAGCAGTTACCGGACAAACACTGAAGCTTTCTTT. The chain couples TRBV6-5 to TRBJ1-1, with a weak D call TRBD1 (5 bases). Germline lookup yields CDR1 MNHEY and CDR2 SVGAGI. The CDR3 is 13 amino acids. The germline V and J ends were trimmed by 2 bases and 2 bases, with 6 bases remaining between them.

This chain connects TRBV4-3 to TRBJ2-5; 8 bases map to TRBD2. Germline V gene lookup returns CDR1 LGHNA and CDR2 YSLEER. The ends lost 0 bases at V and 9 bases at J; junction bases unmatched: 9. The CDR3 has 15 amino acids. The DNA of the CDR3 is TGCGCCAGCAGCCAAGATCGGAATAGCGGGGCCTCCCAGTACTTC. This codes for CASSQDRNSGASQYF.

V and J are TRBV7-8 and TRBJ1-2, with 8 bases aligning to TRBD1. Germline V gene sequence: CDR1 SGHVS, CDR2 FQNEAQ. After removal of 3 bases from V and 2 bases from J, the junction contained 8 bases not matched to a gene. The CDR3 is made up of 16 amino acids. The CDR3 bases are TGTGCCAGCAGCTTTGGAGCGAGGACAGGGAACTATGGCTACACCTTC. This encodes CASSFGARTGNYGYTF.

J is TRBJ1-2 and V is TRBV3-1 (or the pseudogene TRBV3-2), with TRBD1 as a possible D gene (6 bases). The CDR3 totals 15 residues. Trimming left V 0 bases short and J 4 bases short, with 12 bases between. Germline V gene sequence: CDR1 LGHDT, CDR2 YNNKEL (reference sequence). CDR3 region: CASSQDLGQPYGYTF. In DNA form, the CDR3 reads TGTGCCAGCAGCCAAGATCTAGGACAGCCCTATGGCTACACCTTC.

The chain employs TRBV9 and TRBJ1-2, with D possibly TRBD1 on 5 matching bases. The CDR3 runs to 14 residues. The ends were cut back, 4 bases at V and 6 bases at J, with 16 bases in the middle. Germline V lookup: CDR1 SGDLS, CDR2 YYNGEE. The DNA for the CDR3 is TGTGCCAGCAGCCTAGTAGGTGGAGGGGATGGCTACACCTTC. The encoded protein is CASSLVGGGDGYTF.

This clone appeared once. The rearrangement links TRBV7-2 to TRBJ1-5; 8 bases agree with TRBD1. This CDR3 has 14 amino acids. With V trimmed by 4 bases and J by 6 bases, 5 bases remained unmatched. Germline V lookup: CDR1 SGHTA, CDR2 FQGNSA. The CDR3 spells CASSSDRGGQPQHF. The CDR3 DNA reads TGTGCCAGCAGCTCAGACAGGGGAGGTCAGCCCCAGCATTTT. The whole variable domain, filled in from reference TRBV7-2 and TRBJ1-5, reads GAGVSQSPSNKVTEKGKDVELRCDPISGHTALYWYRQSLGQGLEFLIYFQGNSAPDKSGLPSDRFSAERTGGSVSTLTIQRTQQEDSAVYLCASSSDRGGQPQHFGDGTRLSIL.